This T cell receptor beta chain was sequenced for a study of post-analysis software for immune sequencing data. This clonotype was counted between two and nine times. Antigen specificity is unknown. Tagging with unique molecular identifiers was a feature of the TCR beta cDNA libraries. In TCRdb, the PCR reads were re-called with MiXCR into one record per CDR3 protein. The sample consists of some 370,000 distinct CDR3 sequences, roughly 36% of them appearing once. The study, taken as a whole, reports: TRBV5-6, TRBV5-1 and TRBV20-1 were among four or five TRBV segments more frequent in patients than controls. By F measure, strong co-clustering occurred among samples prepared in the same batch.

This CDR3 contains 17 residues. CDR1 SGDLS and CDR2 YYNGEE come from the germline V gene. The germline V and J ends were trimmed by 4 bases and 4 bases, with 22 bases remaining between them. This chain uses TRBV9 with TRBJ2-3, with TRBD2 as a possible D gene (7 bases). Sequences were obtained from blood. The TCR was taken from a girl aged 5-17 years with multiple sclerosis. CDR3 sequence: CASSPLGGGASSDTQYF. CDR3 bases: TGTGCCAGCAGCCCTCTTGGGGGGGGGGCATCGTCAGATACGCAGTATTTT.